The 21 T cell receptor beta chains below all came from one sample that was sequenced in a study of metastatic and nonmetastatic thyroid tumors. Before thyroid surgery, none of the patients had received any treatment. TCRdb reanalyzed the PCR reads with MiXCR. Altogether around 26,000 clones are present, approximately 13% being singletons, with the ten largest covering over 15%. Material for sequencing was blood. The receptor source for this set is a female donor with papillary thyroid cancer or a benign thyroid nodule (not recorded which). Some clones in this sample may be carry-over from other donors' samples.

This chain uses TRBV7-3 with TRBJ2-1; TRBD1 agrees at 8 bases. V lost 10 bases, J lost 12 bases, and 23 bases stayed unmatched. This CDR3 has 16 amino acids. Germline V CDR1 and CDR2: SGHTA, FQGTGA. The CDR3, as DNA: TGTGCCATCATCTTAACAGGGGGGAGTATTACGGAGGGGCAGTTCTTC. Its translation is CAIILTGGSITEGQFF.

This clone was observed many times. Germline is not matched at one junction end, which may reflect a read error. The rearrangement joins TRBV4-3 to TRBJ2-7; D might be TRBD1 or TRBD2, each matching 6 bases. CDR1 LGHNA and CDR2 YSLEER come from the germline V gene. The CDR3 length is 15 residues. The CDR3 is CACSQYLEGGYEQYF. In DNA, the CDR3 is TGCGCCTGCAGCCAGTACCTTGAGGGGGGCTACGAGCAGTACTTC.

This clone came up many times. This chain joins TRBV4-3 and TRBJ1-2, with 11 bases aligning to TRBD1. V was clipped by 3 bases and J by 6 bases; unmatched bases: 9. The CDR3 is 16 amino acids. Per the germline V gene, CDR1 is LGHNA and CDR2 is YSLEER. The CDR3 loop is CASSQGQGDLGDGYTF. The DNA for the CDR3 is TGCGCCAGCAGCCAGGGACAGGGGGATTTGGGGGATGGCTACACCTTC.

There are a few counts of this clone. The genes are TRBV12-3 or TRBV12-4 and TRBJ2-2, with TRBD1 matching 8 bases. The CDR3 contains 15 residues. With V trimmed by 6 bases and J by 2 bases, 5 bases remained unmatched. The CDR3 spells CASSRQGLNTGELFF. In DNA, the CDR3 is TGTGCCAGCAGCAGACAGGGGCTAAACACCGGGGAGCTGTTTTTT.

This clone was observed at least ten times. The V call is TRBV4-2, the J call TRBJ2-1, with D unclear. The CDR3 length is 15 residues. V was pared by 2 bases and J by 7 bases, with 15 bases between. Germline V lookup: CDR1 LGHNA, CDR2 YNFKEQ. CDR3 in DNA: TGTGCCAGCAGCCAATATGGCGGCTCTGGTAATGAGCAGTTCTTC. Translated: CASSQYGGSGNEQFF.

Of note for this clone: This may be a read error: a much more frequent sequence differs by one nucleotide. V usage is TRBV5-1 and J usage is TRBJ2-5; TRBD2 is a possible D gene (7 bases). The CDR3 sequence is 14 residues long. The V end was cut by 3 bases, the J end by 2 bases, with 11 bases between. CDR1 and CDR2 from the germline V gene are SGHRS and YFSETQ. The DNA of the CDR3 is TGCGCCAGCAGCTGGGGGGGGGCTCAAGAGACCCAGTACTTC. Translation: CASSWGGAQETQYF.

This clone counts as medium-sized. This chain links TRBV20-1 with TRBJ1-2; D unclear. Germline V lookup: CDR1 DFQATT, CDR2 SNEGSKA (reference sequence). This CDR3 comprises 14 residues. Between the trimmed V and J ends, which lost 1 base and 4 bases, there was a span of 13 bases. This chain's CDR3 is CSARAGTVSYGYTF. CDR3 in DNA: TGCAGTGCTAGAGCCGGTACTGTTTCCTATGGCTACACCTTC.

At least ten counts were recorded for this clone. The V gene is TRBV20-1, the J gene TRBJ1-2; no clear D gene. In germline, CDR1 is DFQATT, CDR2 SNEGSKA (reference sequence). Trimming stripped 5 bases from V and 4 bases from J, with 8 bases between. CDR3 length equals 11 residues. This CDR3 is CSAPTLYGYTF. CDR3 DNA: TGCAGTGCTCCGACACTCTATGGCTACACCTTC.

This clone was recorded at least ten times. The genes are TRBV5-1 and TRBJ2-5, with a tentative D call TRBD1 (6 bases). V was pared by 4 bases and J by 1 base, with 11 bases between. Germline V gene sequence: CDR1 SGHRS, CDR2 YFSETQ. The CDR3 runs to 14 residues. CDR3 region: CASSKGTFQETQYF. The DNA for the CDR3 is TGCGCCAGCAGCAAAGGGACATTCCAAGAGACCCAGTACTTC.

This clone has a count of ten or more. The genes are TRBV24-1 and TRBJ1-5; the D gene is possibly TRBD1 (5 bases). The CDR3 runs 16 residues. Trimming removed 4 bases at V and 1 base at J, with 13 bases between. In germline, CDR1 is KGHDR, CDR2 SFDVKD. CDR3 sequence: CATSDSRVGSNQPQHF. The CDR3 nucleotides read TGTGCCACCAGTGACTCCAGGGTCGGGAGCAATCAGCCCCAGCATTTT.

This clone was counted many times. The chain couples TRBV5-6 to TRBJ2-3; D gene ambiguous. The CDR3 contains 12 residues. Trimming took 2 bases from V and 2 from J, leaving 3 bases between them. Germline CDR1 SGHDT, CDR2 YYEEEE. The CDR3 sequence: CASSFNTDTQYF. As DNA, the CDR3 is TGTGCCAGCAGCTTTAACACAGATACGCAGTATTTT.

This clone is deemed medium-sized (0.01 to 0.1%). CDR3 in DNA: TGTGCCAGCAGTTACTCGATCGTTGATGGCTCACCCCTCCACTTT. Translated, it gives CASSYSIVDGSPLHF. V is TRBV6-5 and J is TRBJ1-6; D unclear. Germline V gene data show CDR1 as MNHEY and CDR2 as SVGAGI. The V gene lost 0 bases and the J gene lost 10 bases, with 13 bases spanning the gap. The CDR3 extends over 15 amino acids.

In its sample, this clone was seen many times. The rearrangement links TRBV7-2 to TRBJ2-2, with D uncertain. Trimming pared 2 bases from V and 4 bases from J, leaving 8 bases between. This CDR3 comprises 14 residues. Germline V CDR1 and CDR2: SGHTA, FQGNSA. CDR3 loop: CASSLIGRTGELFF. As DNA, the CDR3 is TGTGCCAGCAGCTTAATCGGGCGCACCGGGGAGCTGTTTTTT.

This clone was detected ten times or more. This chain links TRBV3-1 with TRBJ2-3; 8 nucleotides align to TRBD1. Germline V gene lookup returns CDR1 LGHDT and CDR2 YNNKEL (reference sequence). J gave up 6 bases and V 0 bases, and 5 bases lay outside the gene matches. The CDR3 consists of 15 residues. DNA of the CDR3: TGTGCCAGCAGCCAAGATGAGACAGGGGCCGATACGCAGTATTTT. As protein: CASSQDETGADTQYF.

This clone showed up many times. V is TRBV30 and J is TRBJ1-5, with TRBD1 as a possible D gene (6 bases). Trimming took off 3 bases at V and 2 bases at J, with 11 bases between the two ends. Germline V gene data show CDR1 as GTSNPN and CDR2 as SVGIG (reference sequence). The CDR3 is made up of 14 amino acids. CDR3: CAWRGQGGNQPQHF. CDR3 DNA: TGTGCCTGGAGGGGACAAGGGGGCAATCAGCCCCAGCATTTT. The whole variable domain, filled in from reference TRBV30 and TRBJ1-5, reads SQTIHQWPATLVQPVGSPLSLECTVEGTSNPNLYWYRQAAGRGLQLLFYSVGIGQISSEVPQNLSASRPQDRQFILSSKKLLLSDSGFYLCAWRGQGGNQPQHFGDGTRLSIL.

V gene TRBV6-1 combines with J gene TRBJ2-2, with D possibly being TRBD1 (6 bases). The CDR3 extends over 15 amino acids. Germline V gene lookup returns CDR1 MNHNS and CDR2 SASEGT. The ends were cut back, 3 bases at V and 9 bases at J, with 17 bases in the middle. The CDR3 nucleotides read TGTGCCAGCAGTGAGATCACAGGGACACCGTGGGAGCTGTTTTTT. It is translated as CASSEITGTPWELFF.

This clone appeared many times. The gene calls are TRBV2 and TRBJ1-1, with a weak D call TRBD1 (6 bases). CDR3 size: 13 residues. V lost 4 bases and J lost 4, with 10 bases in between. Per germline, CDR1 SNHLY and CDR2 FYNNEI. In nucleotides, the CDR3 is TGTGCCAGCAGTGGGACAGTTGCCACTGAAGCTTTCTTT. The encoded protein is CASSGTVATEAFF. Complete variable domain (other parts from reference TRBV2 and TRBJ1-1): EPEVTQTPSHQVTQMGQEVILRCVPISNHLYFYWYRQILGQKVEFLVSFYNNEISEKSEIFDDQFSVERPDGSNFTLKIRSTKLEDSAMYFCASSGTVATEAFFGQGTRLTVV.

This clone has a count of ten or more. CDR3 residues: CSAAEIAGGAYEQYF. CDR3 nucleotides: TGCAGTGCTGCGGAGATAGCGGGAGGCGCCTACGAGCAGTACTTC. The chain recombines TRBV20-1 with TRBJ2-7; 10 bases are a match to TRBD2. Germline CDR1 reads DFQATT; CDR2 reads SNEGSKA (reference sequence). CDR3 length: 15 amino acids. V lost 5 bases to trimming and J lost 2 bases; unmatched junction nucleotides: 9.

This clone was observed many times. The chain combines TRBV7-2 with TRBJ1-4; possible D gene TRBD1, 6 bases. The CDR3 has 13 residues. Trimming shortened V by 4 bases and J by 6 bases, and 9 bases separated the two germline ends. In germline, CDR1 is SGHTA, CDR2 FQGNSA. The CDR3 sequence: CASSSGTYEKLFF. The CDR3 coding sequence is TGTGCCAGCAGCTCCGGGACATATGAAAAACTGTTTTTT.

This clone has a count of ten or more. V gene TRBV5-6 combines with J gene TRBJ2-6; possible D gene TRBD2, 5 bases. The CDR3 runs to 17 residues. The V and J ends lost 4 bases and 0 bases respectively, with 14 bases between them. Germline CDR1 is SGHDT and CDR2 is YYEEEE. CDR3 sequence: CASSPLDGNSGANVLTF. CDR3 nucleotides: TGTGCCAGCAGCCCCTTGGACGGGAACTCTGGGGCCAACGTCCTGACTTTC.

By proportion, this clone is medium-sized (0.01 to 0.1%). The chain has TRBV20-1 and TRBJ2-2; possibly TRBD2 for D (5 bases). V was shortened by 0 bases and J by 2 bases, with 10 bases between the two germline ends. This CDR3 comprises 15 residues. Per germline, CDR1 DFQATT and CDR2 SNEGSKA (reference sequence). This CDR3 is CSARDGGDNTGELFF. The CDR3 coding sequence is TGCAGTGCTAGAGATGGAGGAGACAACACCGGGGAGCTGTTTTTT.